The present entry profiles one T cell receptor beta chain with its context. These data come from a study of T cell responses to AZD1222 COVID-19 vaccine. Assay used: immunoSEQ multiplex PCR; TCRdb lists only in-frame clones, some missing. The table records some 200,000 clones, around 94% of them present only once. Trimming stripped 6 bases from V and 0 bases from J, with 14 bases between. The CDR3 spans 16 residues. Germline lookup yields CDR1 KGHSH and CDR2 LQKENI. The sequencing used peripheral blood, collected 28 days after the second dose of the MenACWY control vaccine. The chain employs TRBV18 and TRBJ2-2; D gene ambiguous. The TCR comes from an adult who received the MenACWY meningococcal vaccine as a control. CDR3 in amino acids: CASSHDSATNTGELFF. CDR3 DNA sequence: TGTGCCAGCTCCCACGACTCGGCCACGAACACCGGGGAGCTGTTTTTT.